Described below is a single T cell receptor (beta chain) sequence and its context. Its antigen remains unknown. Sequencing used immunoSEQ multiplex PCR; TCRdb keeps in-frame clones, though not all of them. Among around 18,000 clones listed, about 75% were seen once. This sample was taken from a study of PD-1 blockade in classical Hodgkin lymphoma. Study-level results: When nivolumab was started under 1 year after ASCT, patients were excluded.

The CDR3 totals 15 residues. V lost 0 bases to trimming and J lost 7 bases, with 11 bases between them. Germline-derived CDR1 and CDR2 are SGHRS and YFSETQ. The sample's time point: cycle 4 day 1 (C4D1), after five to seven weeks of nivolumab. Every single patient, without exception, relapsed after autologous stem cell transplantation, and brentuximab vedotin exposure varied. Negative selection with magnetic separation was used to purify CD4+ T cells from thawed PBMCs. The V gene is TRBV5-1, the J gene TRBJ1-6; tentative D call: TRBD1 (6 bases). The sequence was collected from a human donor with classical Hodgkin lymphoma. The starting material was CD4+ T cells from blood, obtained before the fourth cycle of nivolumab. This chain's CDR3 is CASSLDGQPNSPLHF. The CDR3 nucleotides are TGCGCCAGCAGCTTGGATGGACAGCCGAATTCACCCCTCCACTTT. Filled out from reference TRBV5-1 and TRBJ1-6, the complete variable domain reads KAGVTQTPRYLIKTRGQQVTLSCSPISGHRSVSWYQQTPGQGLQFLFEYFSETQRNKGNFPGRFSGRQFSNSRSEMNVSTLELGDSALYLCASSLDGQPNSPLHFGNGTRLTVT.